Shown below are 21 T cell receptor beta chains from a single sample sequenced in a study of blood T cell repertoires in COVID-19. Profiling relied on immunoSEQ multiplex PCR, and the TCRdb table lists in-frame clones only, not all of them. This table has about 290,000 clones, 89% appearing once. Sequencing was done on a sample of PBMCs or T cells enriched from blood (not recorded which). The receptors here all came from a woman in her forties who had recovered from COVID-19.

The chain combines TRBV12-3 or TRBV12-4 with TRBJ2-5; D possibly corresponds to TRBD1 (6 bases). This CDR3 has 13 residues. Trimming removed 1 base from V and 5 bases from J, with 8 bases in between. The DNA for the CDR3 is TGTGCCAGCAGTTTAGGACAGGCGGAGACCCAGTACTTC. Translating it yields CASSLGQAETQYF.

The chain joins TRBV6-5 to TRBJ1-1; 7 positions match TRBD1. The CDR3 sequence is 12 residues long. CDR1 and CDR2 (germline): MNHEY, SVGAGI. With V trimmed by 4 bases and J by 8 bases, 4 bases remained unmatched. Here the CDR3 reads CASSLPQGEAFF. As DNA, the CDR3 is TGTGCCAGCAGTTTACCACAGGGGGAAGCTTTCTTT.

The chain links TRBV6-2 or TRBV6-3 to TRBJ2-6; TRBD1 might be the D (6 bases). The CDR3 is made up of 17 amino acids. Germline V lookup: CDR1 MNHEY, CDR2 SVGEGT. Between the trimmed V and J ends, which lost 5 bases and 1 base, there was a span of 15 bases. The CDR3 bases are TGTGCCAGCAGTAGAGGGGGATCCTTTTCTGGGGCCAACGTCCTGACTTTC. Its translation is CASSRGGSFSGANVLTF.

The genes are TRBV5-1 and TRBJ1-2; TRBD1 might be the D (5 bases). The CDR3 has 15 amino acids. In germline, CDR1 is SGHRS, CDR2 YFSETQ. Trimming shortened V by 0 bases and J by 0 bases, and 9 bases separated the two germline ends. This CDR3 is CASSLGDRTNYGYTF. The CDR3 region has the DNA TGCGCCAGCAGCTTGGGTGACAGAACTAACTATGGCTACACCTTC. Full variable domain (missing parts from reference TRBV5-1 and TRBJ1-2): KAGVTQTPRYLIKTRGQQVTLSCSPISGHRSVSWYQQTPGQGLQFLFEYFSETQRNKGNFPGRFSGRQFSNSRSEMNVSTLELGDSALYLCASSLGDRTNYGYTFGSGTRLTVV.

The rearrangement uses TRBV7-8 and TRBJ1-2, with TRBD1 as a possible D gene (6 bases). Trimming shortened V by 5 bases and J by 0 bases, and 13 bases separated the two germline ends. CDR1 and CDR2 from the germline V gene are SGHVS and FQNEAQ. The CDR3 covers 15 residues. CDR3 in amino acids: CASSRARGTNYGYTF. Here the CDR3 DNA reads TGTGCCAGCAGCCGGGCCAGGGGCACTAACTATGGCTACACCTTC. Full variable domain (rest looked up from reference TRBV7-8 and TRBJ1-2): GAGVSQSPRYKVAKRGQDVALRCDPISGHVSLFWYQQALGQGPEFLTYFQNEAQLDKSGLPSDRFFAERPEGSVSTLKIQRTQQEDSAVYLCASSRARGTNYGYTFGSGTRLTVV.

This clone was observed a handful of times. The J gene is TRBJ2-7, the V gene TRBV19, with a tentative D call TRBD2 (5 bases). This CDR3 is built from 13 residues. Germline lookup yields CDR1 LNHDA and CDR2 SQIVND (reference sequence). V was shortened by 7 bases and J by 1 base, with 11 bases between the two germline ends. CDR3 in DNA: TGTGCCAGTAAGGGCACGGGGTCCTACGAGCAGTACTTC. It specifies CASKGTGSYEQYF.

V usage is TRBV11-2 and J usage is TRBJ2-7; 12 positions match TRBD1. The germline V gene has CDR1 SGHAT and CDR2 FQNNGV. This CDR3 is 14 amino acids long. Trimming removed 5 bases from V and 3 bases from J; junction bases left unmatched: 2. The CDR3 nucleotides are TGTGCCAGCAGCCGGGACAGGGGGCACTACGAGCAGTACTTC. Translation gives CASSRDRGHYEQYF.

V is TRBV9 and J is TRBJ2-4, with 11 bases lining up with TRBD1. This CDR3 has 16 amino acids. Germline trimming cut 2 bases from V and 8 bases from J; bases unmatched to any gene: 9. Germline values: CDR1 SGDLS, CDR2 YYNGEE. The CDR3 region is CASSVSKDRGLDIQYF. The CDR3 nucleotides are TGTGCCAGCAGCGTTAGTAAGGACAGGGGGCTAGACATTCAGTACTTC. Using reference TRBV9 and TRBJ2-4 for the parts outside the CDR3, the full variable domain is DSGVTQTPKHLITATGQRVTLRCSPRSGDLSVYWYQQSLDQGLQFLIQYYNGEERAKGNILERFSAQQFPDLHSELNLSSLELGDSALYFCASSVSKDRGLDIQYFGAGTRLSVL.

This chain connects TRBV5-4 to TRBJ2-3; 7 nucleotides match TRBD1. V lost 3 bases, J lost 6 bases, and 4 bases stayed unmatched. The CDR3 covers 13 residues. The germline V gene encodes CDR1 SGHNT and CDR2 YYREEE (reference sequence). The CDR3 DNA reads as TGTGCCAGCAGCTCTGGGACAGATGATACGCAGTATTTT. Residues: CASSSGTDDTQYF. Full variable domain (outside the CDR3, taken from reference TRBV5-4 and TRBJ2-3): ETGVTQSPTHLIKTRGQQVTLRCSSQSGHNTVSWYQQALGQGPQFIFQYYREEENGRGNFPPRFSGLQFPNYSSELNVNALELDDSALYLCASSSGTDDTQYFGPGTRLTVL.

This clone was recorded a few times. V and J are TRBV4-3 and TRBJ2-5; D is possibly TRBD2 (5 bases). V was clipped by 1 base and J by 5 bases, with 20 bases between them. Germline V gene sequence: CDR1 LGHNA, CDR2 YSLEER. This CDR3 is 17 amino acids long. The CDR3 DNA sequence: TGCGCCAGCAGCCAAGTATCTACCCGAGCGGACTCGGAGACCCAGTACTTC. Translated: CASSQVSTRADSETQYF.

The chain employs TRBV2 and TRBJ2-7; 9 nucleotides agree with TRBD2. The CDR3 consists of 15 residues. Germline V CDR1 and CDR2: SNHLY, FYNNEI. J was trimmed by 3 bases and V by 4 bases; bases with no gene match: 7. CDR3 sequence: CASSGGASGVYEQYF. The CDR3 nucleotides read TGTGCCAGCAGTGGGGGGGCTAGCGGGGTCTACGAGCAGTACTTC.

The chain has TRBV28 and TRBJ2-4, with 8 bases matching TRBD2. V was pared by 5 bases and J by 4 bases, with 7 bases of the junction left unmatched. There are 15 residues in the CDR3. Germline values: CDR1 MDHEN, CDR2 SYDVKM. The CDR3 loop reads CASSPGGVTKNIQYF. Here the CDR3 DNA reads TGTGCCAGCAGTCCCGGGGGGGTGACGAAAAACATTCAGTACTTC.

The chain uses TRBV4-3 and TRBJ2-7; TRBD1 might be the D (5 bases). Trimming cost V 1 base and J 0 bases, with 13 bases left between them. The CDR3 extends over 16 amino acids. The germline V gene encodes CDR1 LGHNA and CDR2 YSLEER. CDR3 residues: CASSQGFGQGSYEQYF. The CDR3 nucleotides read TGCGCCAGCAGCCAAGGATTTGGGCAGGGCTCCTACGAGCAGTACTTC.

This clone was counted between two and nine times. This chain links TRBV3-1 (or the pseudogene TRBV3-2) with TRBJ2-5, with D maybe TRBD1 (6 bases). Germline V CDR1 and CDR2: LGHDT, YNNKEL (reference sequence). This CDR3 spans 14 amino acids. V lost 4 bases and J 5 bases, leaving 14 bases between the germline ends. The CDR3 DNA follows: TGTGCCAGCAGCCGAGGACAGATCGGCGAGACCCAGTACTTC. Encoded protein: CASSRGQIGETQYF.

This chain links TRBV30 with TRBJ2-2; 7 positions match TRBD1. V gave up 7 bases and J gave up 3 bases; unmatched junction bases: 8. The CDR3 has 14 amino acids. Per the germline V gene, CDR1 is GTSNPN and CDR2 is SVGIG (reference sequence). As DNA, the CDR3 is TGTGCCTTGGAAGGCAGGGGGTACACCGGGGAGCTGTTTTTT. It codes for CALEGRGYTGELFF.

This chain joins TRBV7-9 and TRBJ1-3; D is undetermined. Germline V gene data show CDR1 as SEHNR and CDR2 as FQNEAQ (reference sequence). Trimming shortened V by 4 bases and J by 3 bases, and 7 bases separated the two germline ends. The CDR3 covers 13 residues. CDR3 loop: CASSSTVGNTIYF. CDR3 sequence (DNA): TGTGCCAGCAGCTCCACAGTTGGAAACACCATATATTTT.

This clone was counted once. V usage is TRBV5-1 and J usage is TRBJ2-5; TRBD2 matches at 10 bases. The CDR3 length is 14 residues. V was clipped by 0 bases and J by 12 bases; unmatched bases: 8. Germline CDR1 reads SGHRS; CDR2 reads YFSETQ. For the CDR3, the DNA is TGCGCCAGCAGCTTGGAAGGGTCTAGCGGGGGAGAGTACTTC. Its protein is CASSLEGSSGGEYF.

V and J are TRBV27 and TRBJ1-2; D gene uncertain. Between the trimmed V and J ends, which lost 4 bases and 5 bases, there was a span of 17 bases. The CDR3 is 15 amino acids. The germline V gene encodes CDR1 MNHEY and CDR2 SMNVEV (reference sequence). The CDR3 is CASSSYPGVEYGYTF. CDR3 bases: TGTGCCAGCAGTTCCTACCCCGGGGTGGAATATGGCTACACCTTC.

J is TRBJ2-3 and V is TRBV15; D unresolved. Germline CDR1 LNHNV, CDR2 YYDKDF (reference sequence). This CDR3 has 15 amino acids. Deletions cut 0 bases from V and 2 bases from J, with 9 bases between. CDR3 DNA: TGTGCCACCAGCAGAGATCGGGTGGTCACAGATACGCAGTATTTT. As protein: CATSRDRVVTDTQYF.

V usage is TRBV5-1 and J usage is TRBJ2-3; D is undetermined. The CDR3 length is 14 residues. Between the trimmed V and J ends, which lost 2 bases and 0 bases, there was a span of 7 bases. Per the germline V gene, CDR1 is SGHRS and CDR2 is YFSETQ. DNA of the CDR3: TGCGCCAGCAGCTTTAAACAGAGCACAGATACGCAGTATTTT. Amino acids: CASSFKQSTDTQYF.

The DNA for the CDR3 is TGTGCCAGCAGCCACGTATGGGACAGACTCGGAAACACCATATATTTT. Its protein is CASSHVWDRLGNTIYF. V gene TRBV3-1 (or the pseudogene TRBV3-2) combines with J gene TRBJ1-3; 7 positions agree with TRBD1. With 3 bases clipped from V and 4 bases from J, the junction kept 9 bases outside the gene matches. Germline values: CDR1 LGHDT, CDR2 YNNKEL (reference sequence). The CDR3 runs to 16 residues.